This T cell receptor (beta chain) was sequenced for a study of T cells in Graves' hyperthyroidism and ophthalmopathy. The CDR3 is 17 amino acids. The J segment lost 1 base and the V segment lost 6 bases, leaving 14 bases of the junction unmatched. Germline values: CDR1 DFQATT, CDR2 SNEGSKA (reference sequence). There were TCR beta CDR3 regions amplified from RNA transcripts. A first-round RT-PCR of the TCR CDR3 used the HTBI primer set. Via MiXCR, TCRdb re-called the multiplex PCR reads, giving one row per CDR3 protein. The sample has around 690,000 distinct CDR3 sequences, roughly 17% seen once; the top ten hold roughly a sixth.

The J gene is TRBJ2-4, the V gene TRBV20-1; 8 bases are shared with TRBD2. This receptor was identified in a middle-aged man with Graves' hyperthyroidism. Sequencing was performed on blood. The CDR3 sequence: CSAPFIAGGSAKNIQYF. For the CDR3, the DNA is TGCAGTGCCCCATTTATTGCGGGAGGATCTGCCAAAAACATTCAGTACTTC.